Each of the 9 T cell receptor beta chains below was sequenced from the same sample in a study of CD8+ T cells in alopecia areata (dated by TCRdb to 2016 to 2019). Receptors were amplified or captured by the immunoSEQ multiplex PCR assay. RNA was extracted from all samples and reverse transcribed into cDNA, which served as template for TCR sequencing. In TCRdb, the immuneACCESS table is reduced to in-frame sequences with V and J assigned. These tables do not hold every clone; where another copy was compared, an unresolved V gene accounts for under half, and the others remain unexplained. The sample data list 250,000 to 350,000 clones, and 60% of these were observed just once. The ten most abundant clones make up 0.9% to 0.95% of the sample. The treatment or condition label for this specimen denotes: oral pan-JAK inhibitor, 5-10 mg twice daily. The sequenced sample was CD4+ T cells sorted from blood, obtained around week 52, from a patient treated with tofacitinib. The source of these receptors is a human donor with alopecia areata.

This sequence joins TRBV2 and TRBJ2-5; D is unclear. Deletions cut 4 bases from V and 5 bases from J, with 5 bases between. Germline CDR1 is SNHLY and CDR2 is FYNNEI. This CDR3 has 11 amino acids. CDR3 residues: CASSVLETQYF. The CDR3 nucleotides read TGTGCCAGCAGTGTGTTGGAGACCCAGTACTTC.

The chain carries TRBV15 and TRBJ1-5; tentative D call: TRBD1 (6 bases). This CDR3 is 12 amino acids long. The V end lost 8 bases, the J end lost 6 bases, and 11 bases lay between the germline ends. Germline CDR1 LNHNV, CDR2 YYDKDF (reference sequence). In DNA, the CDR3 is TGTGCCACCGCGGAGGGGGGTCAGCCCCAGCATTTT. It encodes CATAEGGQPQHF.

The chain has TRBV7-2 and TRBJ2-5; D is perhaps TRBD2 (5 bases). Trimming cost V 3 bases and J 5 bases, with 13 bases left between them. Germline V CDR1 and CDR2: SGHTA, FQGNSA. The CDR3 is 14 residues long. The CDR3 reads CASSLNGVRETQYF. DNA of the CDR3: TGTGCCAGCAGCTTGAACGGGGTGAGGGAGACCCAGTACTTC.

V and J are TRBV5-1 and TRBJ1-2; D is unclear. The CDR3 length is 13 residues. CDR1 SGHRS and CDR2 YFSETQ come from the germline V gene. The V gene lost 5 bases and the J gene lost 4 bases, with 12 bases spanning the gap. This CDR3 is CASSSARPYGYTF. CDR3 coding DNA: TGCGCCAGCAGTTCCGCCAGACCCTATGGCTACACCTTC.

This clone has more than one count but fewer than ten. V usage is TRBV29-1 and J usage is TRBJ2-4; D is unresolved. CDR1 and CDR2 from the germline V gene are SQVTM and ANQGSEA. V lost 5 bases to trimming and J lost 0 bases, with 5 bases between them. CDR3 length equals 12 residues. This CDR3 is CSVRVAKNIQYF. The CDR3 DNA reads TGCAGCGTTAGAGTAGCCAAAAACATTCAGTACTTC.

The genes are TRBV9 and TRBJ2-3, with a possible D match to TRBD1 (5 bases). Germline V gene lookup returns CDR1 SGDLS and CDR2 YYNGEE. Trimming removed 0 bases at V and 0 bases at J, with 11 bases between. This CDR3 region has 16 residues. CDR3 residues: CASSVEGPGSTDTQYF. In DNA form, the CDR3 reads TGTGCCAGCAGCGTAGAAGGGCCAGGGAGCACAGATACGCAGTATTTT.

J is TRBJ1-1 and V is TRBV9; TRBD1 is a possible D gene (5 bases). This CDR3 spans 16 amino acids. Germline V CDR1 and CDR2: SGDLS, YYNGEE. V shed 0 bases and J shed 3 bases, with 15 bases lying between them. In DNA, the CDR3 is TGTGCCAGCAGCGTAGGGTCTGGCAGGGAGCACACTGAAGCTTTCTTT. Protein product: CASSVGSGREHTEAFF.

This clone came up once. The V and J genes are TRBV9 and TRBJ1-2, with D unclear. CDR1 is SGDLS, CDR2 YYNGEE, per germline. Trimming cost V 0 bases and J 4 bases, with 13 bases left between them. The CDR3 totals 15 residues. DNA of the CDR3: TGTGCCAGCAGCGTAGAAGCCACCTTCCGCTATGGCTACACCTTC. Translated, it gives CASSVEATFRYGYTF.

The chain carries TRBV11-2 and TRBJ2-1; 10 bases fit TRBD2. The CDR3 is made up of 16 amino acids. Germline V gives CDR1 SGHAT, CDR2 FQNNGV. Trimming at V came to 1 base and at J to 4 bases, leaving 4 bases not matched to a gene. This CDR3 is CASSLVAGGRYNEQFF. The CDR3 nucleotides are TGTGCCAGCAGCTTAGTAGCGGGGGGACGGTACAATGAGCAGTTCTTC.